The 26 T cell receptor beta chains reported below all come from one sample, sequenced in a study of blood T cell repertoires in COVID-19. Data came from immunoSEQ multiplex PCR; TCRdb stores just in-frame clones and leaves some out. The profile shows fewer than 650,000 clones, roughly nine tenths of them singletons. Sequenced sample: peripheral blood. The receptors were sampled from a woman aged 45-65 years with COVID-19, enrolled during active disease.

The table lists this clone with a count of one. The chain is built from TRBV18 and TRBJ1-2; 11 positions match TRBD1. This CDR3 has 17 amino acids. The germline V gene encodes CDR1 KGHSH and CDR2 LQKENI. The J segment lost 1 base and the V segment lost 4 bases, leaving 8 bases of the junction unmatched. In DNA form, the CDR3 reads TGTGCCAGCTCACAAGTTATCGGGACAGGGGGTAACTATGGCTACACCTTC. It codes for CASSQVIGTGGNYGYTF.

The chain recombines TRBV7-7 with TRBJ2-5, with 11 positions matching TRBD2. Per germline, CDR1 SSHAT and CDR2 FNYEAQ (reference sequence). J lost 1 base, V lost 2 bases, and 0 bases had no gene match. The length of the CDR3 is 15 residues. The CDR3 loop reads CASSLLAGGQETQYF. The CDR3 region has the DNA TGTGCCAGCAGCTTACTAGCGGGGGGCCAAGAGACCCAGTACTTC. The complete variable domain, with remaining parts taken from reference TRBV7-7 and TRBJ2-5, reads GAGVSQSPRYKVTKRGQDVTLRCDPISSHATLYWYQQALGQGPEFLTYFNYEAQPDKSGLPSDRFSAERPEGSISTLTIQRTEQRDSAMYRCASSLLAGGQETQYFGPGTRLLVL.

The CDR3: CASSIVRGGELFF. The CDR3 DNA sequence: TGTGCCAGTAGTATAGTAAGGGGCGGGGAGCTGTTTTTT. V usage is TRBV19 and J usage is TRBJ2-2; TRBD1 might be the D (5 bases). The germline gives CDR1 LNHDA, CDR2 SQIVND (reference sequence). V shed 1 base and J shed 7 bases, with 7 bases lying between them. The CDR3 extends over 13 amino acids.

The CDR3, as DNA: TGTGCCACCAGCAGGTCCTTGGGGAGCGGGGCCCTCAATGAGCAGTTCTTC. Its translation: CATSRSLGSGALNEQFF. The chain uses TRBV15 and TRBJ2-1; 7 bases agree with TRBD2. J was trimmed by 6 bases and V by 3 bases; bases with no gene match: 14. The CDR3 sequence is 17 residues long. CDR1 and CDR2 (germline): LNHNV, YYDKDF (reference sequence).

This clone was seen once. The rearrangement joins TRBV6-6 to TRBJ2-3; D possibly corresponds to TRBD2 (6 bases). The ends were cut back, 2 bases at V and 0 bases at J, with 9 bases in the middle. The CDR3 contains 15 residues. Germline V gives CDR1 MNHNY, CDR2 SVGAGI (reference sequence). The CDR3 sequence is CASSYGGTSTDTQYF. For the CDR3, the DNA is TGTGCCAGCAGTTACGGGGGGACTAGCACAGATACGCAGTATTTT.

The chain links TRBV5-4 to TRBJ2-7; 7 nucleotides line up with TRBD1. Germline V gene lookup returns CDR1 SGHNT and CDR2 YYREEE (reference sequence). The CDR3 is made up of 13 amino acids. Trimming cost V 0 bases and J 6 bases; bases outside gene matches: 3. CDR3 sequence (DNA): TGTGCCAGCAGCTTGGCTTCAGGGGGCGAGCAGTACTTC. This codes for CASSLASGGEQYF.

The chain is built from TRBV6-5 and TRBJ1-1; TRBD1 aligns across 8 bases. The CDR3 runs to 15 residues. From germline, CDR1 is MNHEY and CDR2 SVGAGI. After removal of 2 bases from V and 5 bases from J, the junction contained 7 bases not matched to a gene. This CDR3 is CASSYGRQGSTEAFF. The CDR3 DNA reads TGTGCCAGCAGTTACGGAAGACAGGGGTCGACTGAAGCTTTCTTT.

V and J are TRBV19 and TRBJ2-1, with 7 bases identical to TRBD1. J lost 7 bases, V lost 8 bases, and 11 bases had no gene match. Germline values: CDR1 LNHDA, CDR2 SQIVND (reference sequence). The CDR3 extends over 14 amino acids. CDR3 protein: CASREGSQGNEQFF. The CDR3 DNA is TGTGCCAGTCGTGAGGGCTCACAGGGGAATGAGCAGTTCTTC.

The chain recombines TRBV29-1 with TRBJ1-1, with a weak D call TRBD1 (5 bases). The germline CDR1 and CDR2 sequences are SQVTM and ANQGSEA. The length of the CDR3 is 16 residues. Trimming removed 0 bases at V and 2 bases at J, with 16 bases between. As DNA, the CDR3 is TGCAGCGTTGAAGAGCCCTCCCCCAGGGCCAACACTGAAGCTTTCTTT. Translation gives CSVEEPSPRANTEAFF.

V and J are TRBV3-1 (or the pseudogene TRBV3-2) and TRBJ2-2; weak D call: TRBD1 (5 bases). This CDR3 comprises 12 residues. V was cut by 6 bases and J by 7 bases, with 9 bases left in between. Looked up from germline, CDR1 is LGHDT and CDR2 is YNNKEL (reference sequence). CDR3 sequence (DNA): TGTGCCAGCAGAGCCAGGGACGGGGAGCTGTTTTTT. Amino acids: CASRARDGELFF.

This chain joins TRBV12-3 or TRBV12-4 and TRBJ1-2, with D uncertain. This CDR3 has 13 amino acids. V was clipped by 5 bases and J by 2 bases, with 9 bases between them. As DNA, the CDR3 is TGTGCCAGCAGTCCTCAACAGAACTATGGCTACACCTTC. It codes for CASSPQQNYGYTF.

J is TRBJ1-2 and V is TRBV7-9, with TRBD1 as a possible D gene (6 bases). This CDR3 contains 14 residues. Between the trimmed V and J ends, which lost 8 bases and 8 bases, there was a span of 21 bases. CDR1 is SEHNR and CDR2 is FQNEAQ in the germline V gene (reference sequence). The CDR3 sequence is CASVPSWQGQGYTF. In nucleotides, the CDR3 is TGTGCCAGCGTACCCAGCTGGCAGGGGCAGGGCTACACCTTC.

V gene TRBV19 combines with J gene TRBJ2-1; 9 bases map to TRBD1. The CDR3 loop spans 14 amino acids. Germline assignment: CDR1 LNHDA and CDR2 SQIVND (reference sequence). Germline trimming cut 9 bases from V and 13 bases from J; bases unmatched to any gene: 16. Here the CDR3 DNA reads TGTGCCAGCTCTACTCGCTTTACAGGGGGCGAACAGTTCTTC. Its translation: CASSTRFTGGEQFF.

The chain has TRBV2 and TRBJ2-3; D call uncertain. Looked up from germline, CDR1 is SNHLY and CDR2 is FYNNEI. The CDR3 contains 10 residues. V lost 7 bases to trimming and J lost 6 bases, with 5 bases between them. For the CDR3, the DNA is TGTGCCAGCAACCGGGATACGCAGTATTTT. Residues: CASNRDTQYF.

The rearrangement joins TRBV5-8 to TRBJ1-1; tentatively, D is TRBD1 (5 bases). Germline V gives CDR1 SGHTS, CDR2 YDEGEE. Deletions cut 2 bases from V and 4 bases from J, with 9 bases between. The CDR3 extends over 13 amino acids. The DNA of the CDR3 is TGTGCCAGCAGCTTTCCCAGGGCCACTGAAGCTTTCTTT. It codes for CASSFPRATEAFF.

This chain joins TRBV5-1 and TRBJ2-2; 8 bases map to TRBD2. The CDR3 sequence is 17 residues long. V was clipped by 4 bases and J by 5 bases; unmatched bases: 13. Germline values: CDR1 SGHRS, CDR2 YFSETQ. The CDR3: CASSQSSGLAGTGELFF. The CDR3 DNA reads TGCGCCAGCAGCCAGTCTTCAGGGCTAGCGGGTACCGGGGAGCTGTTTTTT.

This clone was counted a single time. The chain couples TRBV19 to TRBJ2-7, with D possibly being TRBD1 (8 bases). V was clipped by 6 bases and J by 5 bases, with 17 bases between them. From germline, CDR1 is LNHDA and CDR2 SQIVND (reference sequence). The CDR3 length is 14 residues. CDR3 DNA sequence: TGTGCCAGTAGGCCACAGGGGGGGCTGGACGAGCAGTACTTC. Residues: CASRPQGGLDEQYF. Combining the CDR3 with reference TRBV19 and TRBJ2-7 gives the whole variable domain DGGITQSPKYLFRKEGQNVTLSCEQNLNHDAMYWYRQDPGQGLRLIYYSQIVNDFQKGDIAEGYSVSREKKESFPLTVTSAQKNPTAFYLCASRPQGGLDEQYFGPGTRLTVT.

This clone was found once. The rearrangement uses TRBV6-2 or TRBV6-3 and TRBJ2-5; 9 bases are a match to TRBD2. Germline lookup yields CDR1 MNHEY and CDR2 SVGEGT. The CDR3 spans 16 residues. Germline trimming cut 5 bases from V and 2 bases from J; bases unmatched to any gene: 9. The CDR3 protein is CASSGPGLALQETQYF. In nucleotides, the CDR3 is TGTGCCAGCAGTGGCCCGGGACTAGCACTACAAGAGACCCAGTACTTC.

V gene TRBV30 combines with J gene TRBJ1-1, with 7 bases lining up with TRBD1. CDR1 and CDR2 (germline): GTSNPN, SVGIG (reference sequence). This CDR3 has 14 amino acids. Losses at the gene ends were 1 base for V and 5 bases for J; bases not matched to a gene: 7. The CDR3 nucleotides read TGTGCCTGGAGTGGGCTCACGGACAGGACTGAAGCTTTCTTT. It is translated as CAWSGLTDRTEAFF.

The chain is built from TRBV10-3 and TRBJ1-2; D unresolved. Germline V gene lookup returns CDR1 ENHRY and CDR2 SYGVKD. This CDR3 has 14 amino acids. V was trimmed by 5 bases and J by 0 bases, leaving 10 bases between them. The CDR3 loop is CAISTRGSNYGYTF. CDR3 nucleotides: TGTGCCATCAGTACCCGGGGATCTAACTATGGCTACACCTTC.

This clone came up once. This chain uses TRBV18 with TRBJ1-1; a possible D gene is TRBD1 (5 bases). The V gene lost 0 bases and the J gene lost 7 bases, with 12 bases spanning the gap. The CDR3 is made up of 14 amino acids. The germline CDR1 and CDR2 sequences are KGHSH and LQKENI. The chain's CDR3 is CASSPPGGKGEAFF. In DNA form, the CDR3 reads TGTGCCAGCTCACCACCGGGGGGAAAGGGTGAAGCTTTCTTT.

The rearrangement joins TRBV29-1 to TRBJ2-7; D is perhaps TRBD2 (5 bases). In germline, CDR1 is SQVTM, CDR2 ANQGSEA. Trimming shortened V by 4 bases and J by 3 bases, and 16 bases separated the two germline ends. This CDR3 comprises 14 residues. The CDR3 bases are TGCAGCGTTGTAGTGGTTCGAGGGAGCTACGAGCAGTACTTC. This encodes CSVVVVRGSYEQYF.

The chain carries TRBV2 and TRBJ2-3; 10 positions match TRBD2. Trimming removed 6 bases from V and 2 bases from J; junction bases left unmatched: 5. The CDR3 length is 15 residues. Germline CDR1 and CDR2: SNHLY and FYNNEI. Written as DNA, the CDR3 is TGTGCCAGCAGGATTAGCGGGGGGACCACAGATACGCAGTATTTT. This translates into CASRISGGTTDTQYF.

The V and J genes are TRBV6-5 and TRBJ1-5, with D hard to call. The ends were cut back, 5 bases at V and 8 bases at J, with 19 bases in the middle. CDR3 length equals 15 residues. Per germline, CDR1 MNHEY and CDR2 SVGAGI. The CDR3 loop reads CASSRARGGREPQHF. DNA of the CDR3: TGTGCCAGCAGTCGCGCCCGAGGAGGGAGAGAGCCCCAGCATTTT.

V is TRBV12-5 and J is TRBJ2-7; TRBD1 agrees at 9 bases. CDR3 length equals 13 residues. Germline CDR1 reads LGHNT; CDR2 reads FRNRAP. Losses at the gene ends were 5 bases for V and 6 bases for J; bases not matched to a gene: 5. In DNA form, the CDR3 reads TGTGCTAGTGGTGCCGGGACAGGGAGCGAGCAGTACTTC. Protein product: CASGAGTGSEQYF.

This clone came up a few times. Additional DNA sequences in this sample encode the identical CDR3. This chain joins TRBV2 and TRBJ1-1; D call uncertain. Per the germline V gene, CDR1 is SNHLY and CDR2 is FYNNEI. V was clipped by 0 bases and J by 1 base, with 6 bases between them. The CDR3 sequence is 14 residues long. The CDR3: CASSEARGNTEAFF. For the CDR3, the DNA is TGTGCCAGCAGTGAAGCGCGGGGGAACACTGAAGCTTTCTTT.